This entry concerns a single TCR beta chain. The antigen is undetermined. CD4+ T cells that had been cultured provided DNA sequenced with the Oncomine TCR Beta short-read assay. TCRdb processed the PCR reads anew with MiXCR; each CDR3 protein has one entry. The table lists about 15,000 distinct CDR3 sequences, around 60% of them singletons. This record belongs to a study of vaccination and CD4 T cells after COVID-19. The treatment denotes: roughly 11-day PBMC culture with coronavirus spike peptide pools or control peptides (ViraFEST assay). Following expansion of antigen-specific T cells with peptide pools, ViraFEST then sequenced TCRs. Wells that each held about 2 million PBMCs were cultured with roughly 9.8 IU/ml IL-2 and about 10 ug/ml peptide pools. The CDR3 is 14 residues long. Losses at the gene ends were 1 base for V and 5 bases for J; bases not matched to a gene: 3. The germline V gene encodes CDR1 SEHNR and CDR2 FQNEAQ (reference sequence).

The chain uses TRBV7-9 and TRBJ2-5; 8 bases align to TRBD2. The sample was CD4+ T cells from blood, cultured in vitro. This clonotype was sampled from a human donor who had recovered from COVID-19. CDR3 sequence: CASSLVGGGETQYF. The DNA for the CDR3 is TGTGCCAGCAGCTTAGTTGGCGGGGGGGAGACCCAGTACTTC.